Included here is one T cell receptor beta chain sequence, with context. Method: immunoSEQ multiplex PCR; TCRdb's copy keeps in-frame clones and lacks some. This sample has about 150,000 clones, with about 91% found just once. The sample belongs to a study of control samples from healthy donors and cancer patients. The V gene lost 1 base and the J gene lost 12 bases, with 7 bases spanning the gap. Germline CDR1 LGHNT, CDR2 FRNRAP. This CDR3 is 11 amino acids long. The gene calls are TRBV12-5 and TRBJ2-1; D unclear. This receptor was taken from a man under 40 in good health. Sequenced material: blood. DNA for the CDR3: TGTGCTAGTGGTTTGGGTTCACTGCAGTTCTTC. Translated, it gives CASGLGSLQFF.